The rows below give T cell receptor beta chains drawn from one sample of a study of long-term antiretroviral therapy in people with HIV. Using immunoSEQ multiplex PCR, the repertoire was profiled, and TCRdb retains in-frame clones only, with some absent. The top ten hold roughly 10% of the sample, which has some 17,000 clones, approximately 82% seen once. Sequenced material: unsorted PBMCs, taken 0.3 years before starting antiretroviral therapy. These TCRs come from a man aged 50-59 years with HIV. Each CDR3 is given with its conserved first and last residue. A D gene is named only where the DNA matches it firmly. For some rows the clone size is stated as once, few or many, or as a class when expanded; others skip it.

TRBV5-1	TRBJ1-1	.	.	TGCGCCAGCAGCTTGGCCGTAACACACACTGAAGCTTTCTTT	CASSLAVTHTEAFF
TRBV28	TRBJ2-1	.	TRBD2	TGTGCCAGCAGTCCTTTAGCGGGGAGCTCCTACAATGAGCAGTTCTTC	CASSPLAGSSYNEQFF
TRBV7-8	TRBJ1-4	.	.	TGTGCCAGCAGCCCCGGGGTGAATGAAAAACTGTTTTTT	CASSPGVNEKLFF
TRBV15	TRBJ1-2	.	.	TGTGTCACCAGGGGCGCGGTATCTAGGGGTGGCTACACCTTC	CVTRGAVSRGGYTF
TRBV7-2	TRBJ1-3	.	TRBD1	TGTGCCAGCAGCCCTGGGACAGGGGGAGGAAACACCATATATTTT	CASSPGTGGGNTIYF
TRBV18	TRBJ1-5	once	.	TGTGCCAGCTCACCTCTAGGGCTTTCGAGCAATCAGCCCCAGCATTTT	CASSPLGLSSNQPQHF
TRBV6-4	TRBJ1-6	.	.	TGTGCCAGCAGTGACTCTGAGACAGGTTCACCCCTCCACTTT	CASSDSETGSPLHF
TRBV7-9	TRBJ2-1	.	TRBD2	TGTGCCAGCAGCTCCGGGACTAGCGGGAGGACGGCCTACAATGAGCAGTTCTTC	CASSSGTSGRTAYNEQFF
TRBV4-1	TRBJ2-6	.	.	TGCGCCAGCAGCCAAGGACCCCCCTCTGGGGCCAACGTCCTGACTTTC	CASSQGPPSGANVLTF
TRBV28	TRBJ1-5	.	.	TGTGCCAGCAGTCCAGACAGCCGCAATCAGCCCCAGCATTTT	CASSPDSRNQPQHF
TRBV5-1	TRBJ1-2	.	TRBD1	TGCGCCAGCAGCGACAGGGGACGCACCTATGGCTACACCTTC	CASSDRGRTYGYTF
TRBV5-6	TRBJ2-7	once	.	TGTGCCAGCAGCCCCCCCTTGGGATCAACCTACGAGCAGTACTTC	CASSPPLGSTYEQYF
TRBV9	TRBJ2-1	.	.	TGTGCCAGCAGCGTAGAAGGGCAAGCGAGCTACAATGAGCAGTTCTTC	CASSVEGQASYNEQFF
TRBV19	TRBJ1-2	few	.	TGTGCCAGTAGTATAGAAGGGAGGCAGTCCTCCTATGGCTACACCTTC	CASSIEGRQSSYGYTF
TRBV7-8	TRBJ1-5	.	.	TGTGCCAGCAGCTTGGCCAGGGAGGGTCAGCCCCAGCATTTT	CASSLAREGQPQHF
TRBV5-1	TRBJ2-2	.	TRBD1	TGCGCCAGCAGCTCTGGGACAGACACCGGGGAGCTGTTTTTT	CASSSGTDTGELFF
TRBV2	TRBJ2-1	few	TRBD2	TGTGCCAGCACCCCGACTAGCGGGTACAATGAGCAGTTCTTC	CASTPTSGYNEQFF
TRBV7-2	TRBJ2-7	few	.	TGTGCCAGCAGCTTAGGAGAGGGCGGACCCTACGAGCAGTACTTC	CASSLGEGGPYEQYF
TRBV9	TRBJ1-5	.	.	TGTGCCAGCAGCGTAGATGGGGGGACCAGCAATCAGCCCCAGCATTTT	CASSVDGGTSNQPQHF
TRBV11-3	TRBJ1-1	.	.	TGTGCCAGCAGCTTTCGTCCGGGGCAAGCTTTCTTT	CASSFRPGQAFF
TRBV4-1	TRBJ1-1	.	.	TGCGCCAGCAGCCAAGAAGGATCAGGGGCAGGCACTGAAGCTTTCTTT	CASSQEGSGAGTEAFF
TRBV9	TRBJ2-2	.	.	TGTGCCAGCAGCGTAATAGACGGAACCGGGGAGCTGTTTTTT	CASSVIDGTGELFF
TRBV2	TRBJ2-1	.	.	TGTGCCAGCAGTGAGTCAGGGACCTACAATGAGCAGTTCTTC	CASSESGTYNEQFF
TRBV7-2	TRBJ2-5	few	.	TGTGCCAGCAGCTTAGTGGAGGGGGACCGGGAGACCCAGTACTTC	CASSLVEGDRETQYF
TRBV5-4	TRBJ1-5	.	.	TGTGCCAGCAGCTTGGGGGGGGTTCAGCCCCAGCATTTT	CASSLGGVQPQHF